What follows is one T cell receptor beta chain and its context. The data were obtained in a study of blood T cell repertoires in COVID-19. About the study: Sites in the United States, Italy and Spain provided acute and convalescent COVID-19 samples. T cells, B-cell-depleted T cells, or PBMCs provided the cDNA or gDNA that served as material.

The CDR3 contains 14 residues. Germline CDR1 SGHAT, CDR2 FQNNGV. Trimming shortened V by 3 bases and J by 2 bases, and 9 bases separated the two germline ends. Sequenced by immunoSEQ multiplex PCR; TCRdb stores in-frame clones only, minus some. Seen here are around 88,000 clones, around 82% observed once, and the top ten hold 8% to 9%. The chain couples TRBV11-2 to TRBJ2-3; no definite D call. Sequencing was performed on peripheral blood. This clonotype originated in a man aged 45-65 years who had recovered from COVID-19. CDR3 region: CASSLTTYTDTQYF. In nucleotides, the CDR3 is TGTGCCAGCAGCTTGACGACTTACACAGATACGCAGTATTTT.